A single sample gave rise to the 13 T cell receptor beta chains below, sequenced in a study of cytomegalovirus exposure and HLA in healthy donors. A multiplex PCR was run with 60 Vbeta primers and 13 Jbeta primers. The repertoire was sequenced with immunoSEQ multiplex PCR; TCRdb's copy has only in-frame clones and lacks some. Here the sample spans about 190,000 clones, approximately 86% being singletons. The specimen was PBMCs. These receptors were taken from a woman aged 30 to 39 in good health and CMV-seronegative.

The chain combines TRBV9 with TRBJ2-5, with 7 bases that match TRBD1. The CDR3 length is 13 residues. The V and J ends lost 4 bases and 11 bases, in that order; junction bases with no gene match: 11. Germline V lookup: CDR1 SGDLS, CDR2 YYNGEE. For the CDR3, the DNA is TGTGCCAGCAGCTCGGGACAGTCCGGGGAGCAGTACTTC. As protein: CASSSGQSGEQYF. The complete variable domain, with remaining parts taken from reference TRBV9 and TRBJ2-5, reads DSGVTQTPKHLITATGQRVTLRCSPRSGDLSVYWYQQSLDQGLQFLIQYYNGEERAKGNILERFSAQQFPDLHSELNLSSLELGDSALYFCASSSGQSGEQYFGPGTRLLVL.

The V call is TRBV27, the J call TRBJ1-2, with TRBD1 matching over 8 bases. Losses at the gene ends were 6 bases for V and 4 bases for J; bases not matched to a gene: 4. This CDR3 comprises 13 residues. Germline V gene data show CDR1 as MNHEY and CDR2 as SMNVEV (reference sequence). The chain's CDR3 is CASRQGEGYGYTF. The CDR3 nucleotides read TGTGCCAGCAGACAGGGGGAGGGCTATGGCTACACCTTC.

The chain carries TRBV5-4 and TRBJ2-5; D not resolved. The CDR3 totals 13 residues. Germline CDR1 reads SGHNT; CDR2 reads YYREEE (reference sequence). V shed 1 base and J shed 4 bases, with 8 bases lying between them. The CDR3 DNA sequence: TGTGCCAGCAGCTTGCGAGTTGCAGAGACCCAGTACTTC. It translates to CASSLRVAETQYF.

The chain couples TRBV2 to TRBJ1-5; D is unclear. V was clipped by 4 bases and J by 8 bases, with 9 bases between them. The CDR3 runs 12 residues. From germline, CDR1 is SNHLY and CDR2 FYNNEI. The CDR3 nucleotides read TGTGCCAGCAGTGCAGGTTGGGAGCCCCAGCATTTT. Its translation: CASSAGWEPQHF. The entire variable domain, with the rest obtained from reference TRBV2 and TRBJ1-5, is as follows: EPEVTQTPSHQVTQMGQEVILRCVPISNHLYFYWYRQILGQKVEFLVSFYNNEISEKSEIFDDQFSVERPDGSNFTLKIRSTKLEDSAMYFCASSAGWEPQHFGDGTRLSIL.

This sequence joins TRBV2 and TRBJ1-1; 7 nucleotides line up with TRBD1. Per germline, CDR1 SNHLY and CDR2 FYNNEI. V gave up 6 bases and J gave up 8 bases; unmatched junction bases: 12. The CDR3 runs to 14 residues. The CDR3 coding sequence is TGTGCCAGCAGGGGACGACAGGGCCCGATGGAAGCTTTCTTT. Amino acids: CASRGRQGPMEAFF.

This clone was counted only a few times. This rearrangement joins TRBV28 to TRBJ1-4, with 7 nucleotides matching TRBD1. Germline loops: CDR1 MDHEN, CDR2 SYDVKM. The CDR3 is 14 amino acids. V dropped 6 bases and J dropped 4; count of bases not matched to a gene: 5. CDR3 loop: CASRVGQFNEKLFF. CDR3 coding DNA: TGTGCCAGCAGGGTGGGACAGTTTAATGAAAAACTGTTTTTT.

The chain carries TRBV11-2 and TRBJ2-7; D possibly corresponds to TRBD1 (7 bases). The V and J ends lost 3 bases and 2 bases respectively, with 11 bases between them. The CDR3 runs 14 residues. Germline CDR1 reads SGHAT; CDR2 reads FQNNGV. The CDR3 DNA is TGTGCCAGCAGCTTCAGGGGGGCCACCTACGAGCAGTACTTC. This encodes CASSFRGATYEQYF.

V usage is TRBV6-4 and J usage is TRBJ2-1; D is perhaps TRBD2 (6 bases). Germline assignment: CDR1 MRHNA and CDR2 SNTAGT. CDR3 size: 14 residues. V was shortened by 3 bases and J by 6 bases, with 12 bases between the two germline ends. The CDR3 nucleotides are TGTGCCAGCAGTGATGGGGTGCGGGGCAATGAGCAGTTCTTC. Amino acids: CASSDGVRGNEQFF.

This sequence joins TRBV28 and TRBJ2-1, with 7 nucleotides matching TRBD1. The CDR3 is 16 amino acids. Germline V gene data show CDR1 as MDHEN and CDR2 as SYDVKM. Trimming cost V 6 bases and J 7 bases; bases outside gene matches: 15. CDR3 DNA sequence: TGTGCCAGCAGGACCTCCTTCGGACCAGGGGGTAATGAGCAGTTCTTC. Translated: CASRTSFGPGGNEQFF. The full variable domain, with the rest looked up from reference TRBV28 and TRBJ2-1, is DVKVTQSSRYLVKRTGEKVFLECVQDMDHENMFWYRQDPGLGLRLIYFSYDVKMKEKGDIPEGYSVSREKKERFSLILESASTNQTSMYLCASRTSFGPGGNEQFFGPGTRLTVL.

V is TRBV29-1 and J is TRBJ1-2; tentative D call: TRBD1 (6 bases). From germline, CDR1 is SQVTM and CDR2 ANQGSEA. The CDR3 extends over 12 amino acids. This CDR3 is CITDGDKHGYTF. CDR3 nucleotide sequence: TGCATCACTGACGGGGACAAGCATGGCTACACCTTC.

The rearrangement links TRBV9 to TRBJ1-5; perhaps TRBD1 as D (6 bases). Trimming took off 4 bases at V and 1 base at J, with 12 bases between the two ends. The CDR3 is made up of 15 amino acids. Germline V gene data show CDR1 as SGDLS and CDR2 as YYNGEE. The CDR3 coding sequence is TGTGCCAGCAGCACAACAGGGTCCAGCAATCAGCCCCAGCATTTT. Its protein is CASSTTGSSNQPQHF.

The chain is built from TRBV29-1 and TRBJ2-5; the match to TRBD1 covers 8 bases. Germline CDR1 reads SQVTM; CDR2 reads ANQGSEA. This CDR3 has 15 residues. J was trimmed by 4 bases and V by 4 bases; bases with no gene match: 11. The CDR3 DNA sequence: TGCAGCGTTGGGTACCCGGGACAGGCGCTAGAGACCCAGTACTTC. Protein: CSVGYPGQALETQYF.

As for this clone: The same CDR3 also results from other DNA sequences found in this sample. The chain joins TRBV5-6 to TRBJ2-3; TRBD1 is a possible D gene (5 bases). This CDR3 is 15 amino acids long. V dropped 4 bases and J dropped 6 bases, with 18 bases sitting between them. Germline V gene lookup returns CDR1 SGHDT and CDR2 YYEEEE. Here the CDR3 reads CASSRWTRYTDTQYF. The DNA for the CDR3 is TGTGCCAGCAGCCGATGGACAAGATACACGGATACGCAGTATTTT.